Detailed here is one TCR beta chain. The antigen remains unidentified. This record comes from a study of CD8 T cells in ankylosing spondylitis. Notes on the study in general: Blood from ankylosing spondylitis patients appeared to carry a characteristic roughly eight-variant TCR beta motif. Certain motif variants had earlier appeared in reactive arthritis synovial fluid and blood.

By quantitative 5'-RACE with molecular barcodes, the TCR beta libraries were made. TCRdb passed the 5' RACE reads through MiXCR, listing each CDR3 protein once. The sample includes around 770,000 distinct CDR3 sequences, 12% of them seen just once. With V trimmed by 4 bases and J by 3 bases, 7 bases remained unmatched. The CDR3 covers 16 residues. Germline CDR1 is MGHRA and CDR2 is YSYEKL. The chain employs TRBV4-1 and TRBJ2-1; TRBD2 matches 9 bases. Sequencing used blood, either unsorted or a sorted T cell fraction (not recorded which). This receptor was obtained from a male donor with ankylosing spondylitis. In DNA form, the CDR3 reads TGCGCCAGCAGCCCAGAGACTAGCGGATTCTACAATGAGCAGTTCTTC. Encoded protein: CASSPETSGFYNEQFF.